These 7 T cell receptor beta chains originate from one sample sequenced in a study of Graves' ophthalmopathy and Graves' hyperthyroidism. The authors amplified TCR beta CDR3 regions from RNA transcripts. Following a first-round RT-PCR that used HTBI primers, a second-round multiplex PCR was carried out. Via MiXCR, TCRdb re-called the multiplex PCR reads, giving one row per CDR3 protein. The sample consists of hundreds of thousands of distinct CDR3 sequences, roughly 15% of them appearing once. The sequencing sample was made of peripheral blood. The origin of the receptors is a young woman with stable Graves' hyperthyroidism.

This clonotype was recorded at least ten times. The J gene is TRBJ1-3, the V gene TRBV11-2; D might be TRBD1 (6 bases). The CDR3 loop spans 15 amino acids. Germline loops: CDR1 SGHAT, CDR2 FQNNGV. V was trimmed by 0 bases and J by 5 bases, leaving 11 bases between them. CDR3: CASSLERQGRNTIYF. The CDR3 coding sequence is TGTGCCAGCAGCTTAGAGAGGCAGGGGAGAAACACCATATATTTT.

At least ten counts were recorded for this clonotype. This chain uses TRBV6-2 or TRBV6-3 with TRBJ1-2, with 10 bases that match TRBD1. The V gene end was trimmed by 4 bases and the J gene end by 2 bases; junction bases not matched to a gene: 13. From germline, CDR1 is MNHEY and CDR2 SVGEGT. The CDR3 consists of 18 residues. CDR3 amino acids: CASSSPGQGYRGNYGYTF. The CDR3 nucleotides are TGTGCCAGCAGTTCACCGGGACAGGGGTATCGTGGGAACTATGGCTACACCTTC.

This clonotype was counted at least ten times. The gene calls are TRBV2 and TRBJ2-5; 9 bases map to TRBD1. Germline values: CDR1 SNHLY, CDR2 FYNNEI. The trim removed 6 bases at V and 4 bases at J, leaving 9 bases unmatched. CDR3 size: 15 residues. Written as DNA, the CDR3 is TGTGCCAGCAGGCAGTGGACAGGGGTTAGAGAGACCCAGTACTTC. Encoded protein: CASRQWTGVRETQYF.

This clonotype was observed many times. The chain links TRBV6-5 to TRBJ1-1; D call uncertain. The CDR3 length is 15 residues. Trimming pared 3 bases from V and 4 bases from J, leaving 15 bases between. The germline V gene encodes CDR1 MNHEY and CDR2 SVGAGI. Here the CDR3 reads CASSYLDRKGTEAFF. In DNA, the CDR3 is TGTGCCAGCAGTTATTTGGATCGCAAGGGCACTGAAGCTTTCTTT.

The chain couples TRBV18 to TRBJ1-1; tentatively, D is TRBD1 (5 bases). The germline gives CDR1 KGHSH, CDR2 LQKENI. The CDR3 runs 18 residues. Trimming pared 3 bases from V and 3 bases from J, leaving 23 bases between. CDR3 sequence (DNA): TGTGCCAGCTCACCGACCGGTTCTCTTCTCCTGGGGGACACTGAAGCTTTCTTT. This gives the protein CASSPTGSLLLGDTEAFF. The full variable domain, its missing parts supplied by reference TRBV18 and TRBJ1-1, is NAGVMQNPRHLVRRRGQEARLRCSPMKGHSHVYWYRQLPEEGLKFMVYLQKENIIDESGMPKERFSAEFPKEGPSILRIQQVVRGDSAAYFCASSPTGSLLLGDTEAFFGQGTRLTVV.

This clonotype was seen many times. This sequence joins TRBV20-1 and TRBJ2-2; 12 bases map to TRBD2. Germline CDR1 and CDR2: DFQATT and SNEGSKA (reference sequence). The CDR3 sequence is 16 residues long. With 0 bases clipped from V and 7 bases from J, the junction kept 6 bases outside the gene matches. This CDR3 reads CSARDGLAGTGGELFF. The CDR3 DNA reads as TGCAGTGCTAGAGACGGACTAGCGGGGACGGGCGGGGAGCTGTTTTTT.

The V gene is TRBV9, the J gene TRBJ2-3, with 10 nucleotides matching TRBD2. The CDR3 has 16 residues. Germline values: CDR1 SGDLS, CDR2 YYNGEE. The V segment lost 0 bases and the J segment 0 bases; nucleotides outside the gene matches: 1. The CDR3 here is CASSVAGLASTDTQYF. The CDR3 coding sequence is TGTGCCAGCAGCGTAGCGGGACTAGCGAGCACAGATACGCAGTATTTT.